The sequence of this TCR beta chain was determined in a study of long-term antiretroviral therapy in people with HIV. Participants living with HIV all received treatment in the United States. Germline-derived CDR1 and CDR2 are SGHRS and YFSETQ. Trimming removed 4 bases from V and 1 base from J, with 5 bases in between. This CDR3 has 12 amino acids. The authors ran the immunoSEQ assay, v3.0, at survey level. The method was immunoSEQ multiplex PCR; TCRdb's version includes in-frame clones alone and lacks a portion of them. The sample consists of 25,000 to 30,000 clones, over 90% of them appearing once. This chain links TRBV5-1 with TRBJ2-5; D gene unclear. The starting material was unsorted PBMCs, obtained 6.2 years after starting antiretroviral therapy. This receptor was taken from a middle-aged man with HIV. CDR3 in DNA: TGCGCCAGCAGCACCCCCCAAGAGACCCAGTACTTC. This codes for CASSTPQETQYF.